Each of the 13 T cell receptor beta chains below was sequenced from the same sample in a study of blood T cell repertoires in COVID-19. Clones were read by immunoSEQ multiplex PCR, and TCRdb kept only the in-frame ones, dropping some. The sample includes 120,000 to 150,000 clones, about 88% seen only once; the top ten take approximately 2.4%. The sequenced sample consisted of peripheral blood. The source of these receptors is a human donor with COVID-19, enrolled during active disease. The donor label of this sample is uncertain.

The CDR3 sequence is CASSLTSSYNSPLHF. The CDR3 DNA reads TGTGCCAGCAGCTTGACTAGCTCCTATAATTCACCCCTCCACTTT. The V and J genes are TRBV5-4 and TRBJ1-6; D ambiguous. CDR3 length: 15 residues. The germline CDR1 and CDR2 sequences are SGHNT and YYREEE (reference sequence). V was clipped by 1 base and J by 0 bases, with 5 bases between them.

The chain has TRBV19 and TRBJ1-1; possible D gene TRBD1, 6 bases. V lost 4 bases and J lost 3, with 12 bases in between. The CDR3 spans 14 residues. The germline gives CDR1 LNHDA, CDR2 SQIVND (reference sequence). The DNA of the CDR3 is TGTGCCAGTAGTACAGGGGCGGTTGACACTGAAGCTTTCTTT. Translating it yields CASSTGAVDTEAFF.

This rearrangement joins TRBV6-5 to TRBJ2-2; 14 bases align to TRBD2. The V segment lost 6 bases and the J segment 3 bases; nucleotides outside the gene matches: 0. The germline V gene has CDR1 MNHEY and CDR2 SVGAGI. The CDR3 is made up of 15 amino acids. CDR3 region: CASRGLAGDTGELFF. The DNA of the CDR3 is TGTGCCAGCAGGGGACTAGCGGGAGACACCGGGGAGCTGTTTTTT.

This clone was seen just once. The J gene is TRBJ2-1, the V gene TRBV3-1 (or the pseudogene TRBV3-2); D uncertain. The CDR3 contains 12 residues. Germline-derived CDR1 and CDR2 are LGHDT and YNNKEL (reference sequence). V was clipped by 2 bases and J by 4 bases, with 3 bases between them. The CDR3 protein is CASSQLYNEQFF. CDR3 bases: TGTGCCAGCAGCCAATTATACAATGAGCAGTTCTTC.

This clone was counted a few times. The chain carries TRBV29-1 and TRBJ2-7; TRBD1 aligns across 8 bases. This CDR3 spans 11 amino acids. Germline values: CDR1 SQVTM, CDR2 ANQGSEA. CDR3 amino acids: CSGQGTYEQYF. Here the CDR3 DNA reads TGCAGTGGACAGGGCACCTACGAGCAGTACTTC.

The rearrangement joins TRBV5-6 to TRBJ1-2; TRBD1 matches at 12 bases. V was clipped by 3 bases and J by 5 bases; unmatched bases: 8. This CDR3 region has 16 residues. Germline-derived CDR1 and CDR2 are SGHDT and YYEEEE. As DNA, the CDR3 is TGTGCCAGCAGCTCCGGGACAGGGGGCCGTGGGTATGGCTACACCTTC. Translated, it gives CASSSGTGGRGYGYTF. The full variable domain, completed using reference TRBV5-6 and TRBJ1-2, is DAGVTQSPTHLIKTRGQQVTLRCSPKSGHDTVSWYQQALGQGPQFIFQYYEEEERQRGNFPDRFSGHQFPNYSSELNVNALLLGDSALYLCASSSGTGGRGYGYTFGSGTRLTVV.

The V call is TRBV9, the J call TRBJ1-2; weak D call: TRBD1 (6 bases). V was cut by 3 bases and J by 7 bases, with 16 bases left in between. In germline, CDR1 is SGDLS, CDR2 YYNGEE. The CDR3 is 14 amino acids. CDR3 sequence: CASSGPRVGGGYTF. CDR3 nucleotide sequence: TGTGCCAGCAGCGGCCCTCGGGTAGGGGGTGGCTACACCTTC.

This sequence joins TRBV28 and TRBJ1-2; no clear D. Trimming stripped 6 bases from V and 4 bases from J, with 15 bases between. The germline CDR1 and CDR2 sequences are MDHEN and SYDVKM. CDR3 length: 14 amino acids. In DNA form, the CDR3 reads TGTGCCAGCAGCAGGCCGACGACCGTCTATGGCTACACCTTC. It codes for CASSRPTTVYGYTF.

J is TRBJ2-2 and V is TRBV5-4, with D maybe TRBD2 (7 bases). From germline, CDR1 is SGHNT and CDR2 YYREEE (reference sequence). V was cut by 2 bases and J by 8 bases, with 13 bases left in between. This CDR3 has 14 residues. CDR3: CASSFPGGTGELFF. Here the CDR3 DNA reads TGTGCCAGCAGCTTCCCGGGGGGCACGGGGGAGCTGTTTTTT.

The gene calls are TRBV7-2 and TRBJ2-1, with 7 bases fitting TRBD1. V shed 1 base and J 8 bases; nucleotides not matched to a gene: 8. Germline assignment: CDR1 SGHTA and CDR2 FQGNSA. The CDR3 totals 15 residues. The CDR3, as DNA: TGTGCCAGCAGCTTAGAGGGACAGATACCCCATGAGCAGTTCTTC. Its translation is CASSLEGQIPHEQFF. Full variable domain (outside the CDR3, taken from reference TRBV7-2 and TRBJ2-1): GAGVSQSPSNKVTEKGKDVELRCDPISGHTALYWYRQSLGQGLEFLIYFQGNSAPDKSGLPSDRFSAERTGGSVSTLTIQRTQQEDSAVYLCASSLEGQIPHEQFFGPGTRLTVL.

This clone was observed a few times. The genes are TRBV4-1 and TRBJ2-1, with TRBD2 matching over 11 bases. Losses at the gene ends were 1 base for V and 10 bases for J; bases not matched to a gene: 6. Germline loops: CDR1 MGHRA, CDR2 YSYEKL. The CDR3 is made up of 15 amino acids. CDR3 nucleotide sequence: TGCGCCAGCAGCCAAGTATCCGGGACTAGCGGCGAGCAGTTCTTC. This gives the protein CASSQVSGTSGEQFF.

CDR3 loop: CASSFLQGGGHNEQFF. CDR3 nucleotides: TGCGCCAGCAGCTTCCTTCAGGGAGGGGGGCACAATGAGCAGTTCTTC. The chain carries TRBV5-1 and TRBJ2-1; possibly TRBD2 for D (7 bases). V dropped 2 bases and J dropped 5 bases, with 17 bases sitting between them. Germline V CDR1 and CDR2: SGHRS, YFSETQ. This CDR3 region has 16 residues.

The rearrangement joins TRBV5-1 to TRBJ1-2; the match to TRBD1 covers 11 bases. CDR1 and CDR2 (germline): SGHRS, YFSETQ. The CDR3 consists of 15 residues. With V trimmed by 0 bases and J by 6 bases, 4 bases remained unmatched. CDR3 sequence: CASSLEGQGANGYTF. The CDR3 DNA reads TGCGCCAGCAGCTTGGAAGGACAGGGGGCAAATGGCTACACCTTC.